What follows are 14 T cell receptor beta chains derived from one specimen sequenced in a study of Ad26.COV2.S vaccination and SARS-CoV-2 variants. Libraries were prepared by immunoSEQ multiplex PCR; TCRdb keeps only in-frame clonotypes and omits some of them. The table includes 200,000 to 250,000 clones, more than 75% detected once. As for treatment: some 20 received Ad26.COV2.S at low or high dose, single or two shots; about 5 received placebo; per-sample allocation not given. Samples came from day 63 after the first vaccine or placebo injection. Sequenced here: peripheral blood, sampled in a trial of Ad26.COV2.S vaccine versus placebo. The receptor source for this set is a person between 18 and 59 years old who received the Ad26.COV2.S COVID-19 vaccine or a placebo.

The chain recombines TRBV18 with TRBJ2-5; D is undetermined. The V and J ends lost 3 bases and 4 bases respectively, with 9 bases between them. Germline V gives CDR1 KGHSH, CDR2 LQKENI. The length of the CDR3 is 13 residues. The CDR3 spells CASSPVTGETQYF. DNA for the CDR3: TGTGCCAGCTCACCTGTGACGGGAGAGACCCAGTACTTC.

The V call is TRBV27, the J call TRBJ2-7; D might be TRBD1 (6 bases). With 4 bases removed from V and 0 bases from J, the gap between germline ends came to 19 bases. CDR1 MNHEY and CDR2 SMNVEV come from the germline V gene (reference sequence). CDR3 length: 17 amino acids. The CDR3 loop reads CASSSSPPGQSSYEQYF. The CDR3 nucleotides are TGTGCCAGCAGTTCCAGCCCCCCCGGACAGAGCTCCTACGAGCAGTACTTC.

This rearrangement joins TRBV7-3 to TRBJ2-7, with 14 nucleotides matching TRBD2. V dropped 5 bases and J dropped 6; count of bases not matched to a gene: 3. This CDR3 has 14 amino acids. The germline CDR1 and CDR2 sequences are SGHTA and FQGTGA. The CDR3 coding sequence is TGTGCCAGCAGCCCCGGACTAGCGGGAGGCGAGCAGTACTTC. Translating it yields CASSPGLAGGEQYF. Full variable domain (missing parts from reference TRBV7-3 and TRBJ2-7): GAGVSQTPSNKVTEKGKYVELRCDPISGHTALYWYRQSLGQGPEFLIYFQGTGAADDSGLPNDRFFAVRPEGSVSTLKIQRTERGDSAVYLCASSPGLAGGEQYFGPGTRLTVT.

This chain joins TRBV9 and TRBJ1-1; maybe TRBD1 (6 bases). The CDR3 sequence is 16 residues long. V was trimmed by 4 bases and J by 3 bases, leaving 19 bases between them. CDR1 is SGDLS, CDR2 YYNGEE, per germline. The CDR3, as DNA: TGTGCCAGCAGCACGAACACAGGGCGAGGGGACACTGAAGCTTTCTTT. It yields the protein CASSTNTGRGDTEAFF.

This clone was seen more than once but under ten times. Here the CDR3 DNA reads TGTGCCAGCAGTCGGGGACAGGGGGTCTCCTACGAGCAGTACTTC. This gives the protein CASSRGQGVSYEQYF. The chain is built from TRBV27 and TRBJ2-7, with 11 bases lining up with TRBD1. Germline CDR1 and CDR2: MNHEY and SMNVEV (reference sequence). The V gene end was trimmed by 5 bases and the J gene end by 0 bases; junction bases not matched to a gene: 3. This CDR3 has 15 amino acids.

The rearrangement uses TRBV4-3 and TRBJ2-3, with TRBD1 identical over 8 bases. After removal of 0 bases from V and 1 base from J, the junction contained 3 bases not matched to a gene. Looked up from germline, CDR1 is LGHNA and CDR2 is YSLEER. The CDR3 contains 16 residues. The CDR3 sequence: CASSQDTGQGTDTQYF. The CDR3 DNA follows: TGCGCCAGCAGCCAAGATACGGGACAGGGCACAGATACGCAGTATTTT.

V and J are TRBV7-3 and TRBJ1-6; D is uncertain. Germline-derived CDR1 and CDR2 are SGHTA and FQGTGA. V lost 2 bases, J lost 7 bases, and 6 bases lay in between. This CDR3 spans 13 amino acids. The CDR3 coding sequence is TGTGCCAGCAGCTTATGGTGGAATTCACCCCTCCACTTT. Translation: CASSLWWNSPLHF.

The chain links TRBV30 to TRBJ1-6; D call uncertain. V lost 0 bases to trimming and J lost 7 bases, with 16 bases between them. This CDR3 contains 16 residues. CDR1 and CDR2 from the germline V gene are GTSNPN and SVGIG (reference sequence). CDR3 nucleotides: TGTGCCTGGAGTGTACTGTGGACGTCTGGAAATTCACCCCTCCACTTT. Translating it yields CAWSVLWTSGNSPLHF.

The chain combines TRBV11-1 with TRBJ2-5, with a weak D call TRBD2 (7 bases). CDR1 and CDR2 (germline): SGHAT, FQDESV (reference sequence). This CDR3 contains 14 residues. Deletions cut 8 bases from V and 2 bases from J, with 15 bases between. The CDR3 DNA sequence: TGTGCCAGCCGCCCCCGGGGGGCACAAGAGACCCAGTACTTC. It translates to CASRPRGAQETQYF.

This chain's CDR3 is CASSSLSMDRADTF. CDR3 nucleotides: TGTGCCAGCAGTTCCCTCTCTATGGACAGGGCCGACACCTTC. V gene TRBV6-5 combines with J gene TRBJ1-2; 8 bases fit TRBD1. The junction had 13 bases not matched to a gene; V was cut back by 4 bases and J by 12 bases. The germline gives CDR1 MNHEY, CDR2 SVGAGI. The CDR3 length is 14 residues.

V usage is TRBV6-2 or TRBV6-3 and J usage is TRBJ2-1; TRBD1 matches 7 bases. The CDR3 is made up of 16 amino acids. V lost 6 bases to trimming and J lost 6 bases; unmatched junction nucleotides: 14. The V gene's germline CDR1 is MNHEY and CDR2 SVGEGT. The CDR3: CASSLALGQRLNEQFF. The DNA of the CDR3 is TGTGCCAGCAGCTTAGCCTTGGGACAGAGACTCAATGAGCAGTTCTTC.

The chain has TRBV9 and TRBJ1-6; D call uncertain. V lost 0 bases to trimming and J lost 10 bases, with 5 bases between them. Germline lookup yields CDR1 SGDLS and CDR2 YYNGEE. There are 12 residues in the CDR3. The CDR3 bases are TGTGCCAGCAGCGTAGGAGAATCACCCCTCCACTTT. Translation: CASSVGESPLHF.

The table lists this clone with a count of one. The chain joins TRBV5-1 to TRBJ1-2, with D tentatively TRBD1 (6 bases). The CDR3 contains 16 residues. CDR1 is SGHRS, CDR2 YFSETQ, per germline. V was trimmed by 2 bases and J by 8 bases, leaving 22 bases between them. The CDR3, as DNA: TGCGCCAGCAGCTTAAACTTAGGGGGTCGGGGTGGAGGCTACACCTTC. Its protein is CASSLNLGGRGGGYTF. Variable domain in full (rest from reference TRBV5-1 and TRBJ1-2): KAGVTQTPRYLIKTRGQQVTLSCSPISGHRSVSWYQQTPGQGLQFLFEYFSETQRNKGNFPGRFSGRQFSNSRSEMNVSTLELGDSALYLCASSLNLGGRGGGYTFGSGTRLTVV.

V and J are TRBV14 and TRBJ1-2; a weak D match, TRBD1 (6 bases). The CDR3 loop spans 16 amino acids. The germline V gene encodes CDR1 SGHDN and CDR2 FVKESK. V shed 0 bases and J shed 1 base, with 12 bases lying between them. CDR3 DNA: TGTGCCAGCAGCCAAGAGGGACACGATATTAACTATGGCTACACCTTC. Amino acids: CASSQEGHDINYGYTF. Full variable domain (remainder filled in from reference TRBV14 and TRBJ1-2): EAGVTQFPSHSVIEKGQTVTLRCDPISGHDNLYWYRRVMGKEIKFLLHFVKESKQDESGMPNNRFLAERTGGTYSTLKVQPAELEDSGVYFCASSQEGHDINYGYTFGSGTRLTVV.